The clone carrying this TCR beta chain was seen a handful of times. The antigen is unknown. Each single cDNA molecule received a unique molecular identifier. Each CDR3 protein gets one entry after TCRdb re-called the 5' RACE reads with MiXCR. The sample has 45,000 to 75,000 distinct CDR3 sequences, 5.6% seen once; the top ten hold roughly 6.4%. These data are taken from a study of early T cells in non-severe SARS-CoV-2 infection. Study-wide results and caveats: Matches to VDJdb favored anti-spike CD8 responses and missed private and CD4 specificities.

The CDR3 has 14 amino acids. V gave up 11 bases and J gave up 4 bases, with 19 bases separating them. CDR1 SNHLY and CDR2 FYNNEI come from the germline V gene. Material for sequencing was whole blood. This clonotype was obtained from an adult who was a healthcare worker with PCR-confirmed SARS-CoV-2 infection or an uninfected control (not recorded which). This chain connects TRBV2 to TRBJ2-3; tentatively, D is TRBD1 or TRBD2 (5 bases each). The CDR3 loop is CAGTVLVSSDTQYF. CDR3 nucleotides: TGTGCCGGGACGGTCCTGGTATCCTCAGATACGCAGTATTTT.